The 22 T cell receptor beta chains below were found in one sample sequenced in a study of Ad26.COV2.S vaccination and SARS-CoV-2 variants. TCRdb keeps only in-frame clones here, not all; method: immunoSEQ multiplex PCR. The data contain a few hundred thousand clones, roughly 84% of them seen just once; the ten biggest clones take up roughly 3.1%. The treatment here: roughly 18 received Ad26.COV2.S at low or high dose, single or two shots; about 5 received placebo; per-sample allocation not given. Material that was analyzed had been drawn on day 63 after the first vaccine or placebo injection. The sample consisted of peripheral blood, taken in a trial of Ad26.COV2.S vaccine versus placebo. The origin of the receptors is a person between 18 and 65 years old who received the Ad26.COV2.S COVID-19 vaccine or a placebo.

The chain combines TRBV4-2 with TRBJ2-7; no definite D call. V dropped 1 base and J dropped 2 bases, with 12 bases sitting between them. Per the germline V gene, CDR1 is LGHNA and CDR2 is YNFKEQ. CDR3 length equals 15 residues. The CDR3 protein is CASSQGFQVAYEQYF. The CDR3 DNA reads as TGTGCCAGCAGCCAAGGGTTTCAGGTTGCCTACGAGCAGTACTTC.

V usage is TRBV10-3 and J usage is TRBJ1-5; D is possibly TRBD1 (5 bases). With 5 bases removed from V and 5 bases from J, the gap between germline ends came to 16 bases. The CDR3 has 15 residues. Per germline, CDR1 ENHRY and CDR2 SYGVKD. CDR3: CAISRGGEGDQPQHF. The CDR3 nucleotides are TGTGCCATCAGTAGGGGAGGGGAAGGGGATCAGCCCCAGCATTTT.

The chain joins TRBV11-2 to TRBJ1-6; D uncertain. Germline lookup yields CDR1 SGHAT and CDR2 FQNNGV. This CDR3 region has 15 residues. V was clipped by 5 bases and J by 7 bases, with 15 bases between them. CDR3 sequence reads: CASSRPGDRNSPLHF. The CDR3 DNA reads as TGTGCCAGCAGCCGCCCAGGCGATAGGAATTCACCCCTCCACTTT.

The rearrangement links TRBV28 to TRBJ1-6; D is unclear. CDR1 and CDR2 (germline): MDHEN, SYDVKM. The CDR3 runs to 12 residues. The V and J ends lost 3 bases and 6 bases respectively, with 3 bases between them. The CDR3, as DNA: TGTGCCAGCAGTTTCCCTAATTCACCCCTCCACTTT. Protein product: CASSFPNSPLHF.

This clone has a single count. This chain joins TRBV19 and TRBJ2-7; no definite D call. Trimming shortened V by 7 bases and J by 3 bases, and 10 bases separated the two germline ends. The CDR3 covers 12 residues. Germline V gene sequence: CDR1 LNHDA, CDR2 SQIVND (reference sequence). CDR3 in DNA: TGTGCCAGTATTGGCAGTAACTACGAGCAGTACTTC. Encoded protein: CASIGSNYEQYF.

This clone was recorded only once. V usage is TRBV4-2 and J usage is TRBJ1-3; D not resolved. V shed 3 bases and J shed 4 bases, with 10 bases lying between them. The CDR3 totals 14 residues. Germline V gene data show CDR1 as LGHNA and CDR2 as YNFKEQ. The CDR3 coding sequence is TGTGCCAGCAGCCAGCCATTAGGGGGAAACACCATATATTTT. Protein product: CASSQPLGGNTIYF.

The rearrangement links TRBV5-8 to TRBJ2-7; TRBD2 might be the D (5 bases). Germline V gene data show CDR1 as SGHTS and CDR2 as YDEGEE. V dropped 6 bases and J dropped 2 bases, with 15 bases sitting between them. This CDR3 contains 14 residues. CDR3 loop: CASTSGLPPYEQYF. The CDR3 DNA follows: TGTGCCAGCACCTCAGGACTGCCTCCCTACGAGCAGTACTTC.

The chain employs TRBV4-3 and TRBJ2-3; the D is unclear. The CDR3 contains 14 residues. Between the trimmed V and J ends, which lost 0 bases and 2 bases, there was a span of 6 bases. Germline V gene data show CDR1 as LGHNA and CDR2 as YSLEER. The CDR3 loop reads CASSQDYDTDTQYF. The CDR3 DNA follows: TGCGCCAGCAGCCAAGATTACGACACAGATACGCAGTATTTT.

This chain links TRBV6-8 with TRBJ1-2; the D is unclear. The CDR3 has 14 residues. Between the trimmed V and J ends, which lost 2 bases and 4 bases, there was a span of 11 bases. Germline V gene lookup returns CDR1 MNHGY and CDR2 SAAAGT. DNA of the CDR3: TGTGCCAGCAGTTACGCGACCGGCGGCTATGGCTACACCTTC. This sequence encodes CASSYATGGYGYTF.

The rearrangement uses TRBV6-5 and TRBJ2-7; 7 bases are a match to TRBD1. The J segment lost 7 bases and the V segment lost 7 bases, leaving 10 bases of the junction unmatched. The CDR3 runs to 13 residues. CDR1 MNHEY and CDR2 SVGAGI come from the germline V gene. The CDR3 bases are TGTGCCAGCATTCGGGACAGTCAGGGGGAGCAGTACTTC. Amino acid sequence: CASIRDSQGEQYF.

The CDR3 DNA is TGTGCCAGCAGCTTCGGGACTTCTTCCTACGAGCAGTACTTC. It codes for CASSFGTSSYEQYF. V gene TRBV9 combines with J gene TRBJ2-7; weak D call: TRBD2 (6 bases). This CDR3 is 14 amino acids long. V lost 4 bases to trimming and J lost 1 base, with 12 bases between them. Per germline, CDR1 SGDLS and CDR2 YYNGEE.

V is TRBV9 and J is TRBJ1-2; D remains unclear. The CDR3 is made up of 13 amino acids. Trimming removed 2 bases from V and 2 bases from J, with 7 bases in between. Germline assignment: CDR1 SGDLS and CDR2 YYNGEE. Here the CDR3 reads CASSVGVNYGYTF. DNA of the CDR3: TGTGCCAGCAGCGTCGGGGTAAACTATGGCTACACCTTC.

The chain recombines TRBV14 with TRBJ1-6, with 7 positions matching TRBD1. The germline V gene has CDR1 SGHDN and CDR2 FVKESK. V was pared by 8 bases and J by 5 bases, with 9 bases of the junction left unmatched. This CDR3 has 15 residues. For the CDR3, the DNA is TGTGCCAGCCGAGCGATGCAGGGGGATAATTCACCCCTCCACTTT. Amino acid sequence: CASRAMQGDNSPLHF.

This clone was counted once. V gene TRBV28 combines with J gene TRBJ2-6; TRBD1 aligns across 9 bases. V was clipped by 6 bases and J by 2 bases; unmatched bases: 17. Germline loops: CDR1 MDHEN, CDR2 SYDVKM. The CDR3 length is 20 residues. The CDR3 region is CASSGGAWTGDGTGANVLTF. Here the CDR3 DNA reads TGTGCCAGCAGCGGTGGGGCTTGGACAGGGGATGGGACTGGGGCCAACGTCCTGACTTTC.

The J gene is TRBJ1-1, the V gene TRBV5-1; no definite D call. The germline CDR1 and CDR2 sequences are SGHRS and YFSETQ. The CDR3 consists of 13 residues. With 4 bases removed from V and 1 base from J, the gap between germline ends came to 8 bases. CDR3 in amino acids: CASSPTENTEAFF. The CDR3 DNA reads as TGCGCCAGCAGCCCCACAGAGAACACTGAAGCTTTCTTT. Full variable domain (outside the CDR3, taken from reference TRBV5-1 and TRBJ1-1): KAGVTQTPRYLIKTRGQQVTLSCSPISGHRSVSWYQQTPGQGLQFLFEYFSETQRNKGNFPGRFSGRQFSNSRSEMNVSTLELGDSALYLCASSPTENTEAFFGQGTRLTVV.

V usage is TRBV6-4 and J usage is TRBJ2-1; 12 bases are a match to TRBD2. CDR3 length: 15 amino acids. The germline V gene has CDR1 MRHNA and CDR2 SNTAGT. The J segment lost 7 bases and the V segment lost 4 bases, leaving 5 bases of the junction unmatched. The CDR3 is CASSALAGGRNEQFF. DNA for the CDR3: TGTGCCAGCAGTGCCCTAGCGGGGGGGCGGAATGAGCAGTTCTTC.

The gene calls are TRBV9 and TRBJ2-1; TRBD1 or TRBD2 may be the D gene (5 bases each). Germline CDR1 is SGDLS and CDR2 is YYNGEE. V was shortened by 3 bases and J by 2 bases, with 12 bases between the two germline ends. The CDR3 totals 15 residues. CDR3 sequence reads: CASSAWDQPYNEQFF. As DNA, the CDR3 is TGTGCCAGCAGCGCCTGGGACCAACCCTACAATGAGCAGTTCTTC.

The chain links TRBV30 to TRBJ1-3, with 10 bases aligning to TRBD1. Germline V gene sequence: CDR1 GTSNPN, CDR2 SVGIG (reference sequence). J was trimmed by 0 bases and V by 8 bases; bases with no gene match: 1. The CDR3 contains 13 residues. CDR3 residues: CAGDRGSGNTIYF. DNA for the CDR3: TGTGCCGGGGACAGGGGCTCTGGAAACACCATATATTTT.

This clone was seen more than once but under ten times. The V and J genes are TRBV7-2 and TRBJ1-5, with D possibly TRBD1 on 6 matching bases. The CDR3 is made up of 15 amino acids. V lost 4 bases to trimming and J lost 1 base, with 11 bases between them. Germline V CDR1 and CDR2: SGHTA, FQGNSA. This CDR3 reads CASSSDRTSNQPQHF. In DNA, the CDR3 is TGTGCCAGCAGCTCCGACAGGACAAGCAATCAGCCCCAGCATTTT.

The chain recombines TRBV20-1 with TRBJ2-3, with D possibly TRBD2 on 5 matching bases. CDR1 and CDR2 from the germline V gene are DFQATT and SNEGSKA (reference sequence). The ends were cut back, 5 bases at V and 8 bases at J, with 11 bases in the middle. The CDR3 is 11 amino acids. CDR3 DNA: TGCAGTGCTTCCATCCGGGGTACGCAGTATTTT. This translates into CSASIRGTQYF.

The chain uses TRBV19 and TRBJ2-2; the match to TRBD1 covers 12 bases. From germline, CDR1 is LNHDA and CDR2 SQIVND (reference sequence). Germline trimming cut 6 bases from V and 0 bases from J; bases unmatched to any gene: 17. The CDR3 has 21 amino acids. The CDR3 DNA is TGTGCCAGTAGGGCATCCACCGGGACAGGGGGCCTAACTCCGAACACCGGGGAGCTGTTTTTT. This sequence encodes CASRASTGTGGLTPNTGELFF.

V gene TRBV7-2 combines with J gene TRBJ1-1, with unresolved D. CDR3 size: 16 residues. V gave up 1 base and J gave up 4 bases, with 16 bases separating them. Germline CDR1 reads SGHTA; CDR2 reads FQGNSA. The CDR3 sequence: CASSLVHTSTFTEAFF. The CDR3, as DNA: TGTGCCAGCAGCTTAGTCCACACCTCTACGTTCACTGAAGCTTTCTTT.